The 30 T cell receptor beta chains below come from one sample, sequenced in a study of T-cell reconstitution after alpha-beta-depleted transplantation in children. Unique molecular identifiers featured in how the TCRbeta library was prepared. TCRdb reprocessed the PCR reads via MiXCR and lists one record per CDR3 protein. The sample lists 600,000 or so distinct CDR3 sequences; more than 20% were seen once. Specimen: PBMCs, mostly from graft donor cells, collected 360 days after TCRalphabeta/CD19-depleted stem cell transplant. These receptors were collected from a boy younger than two who had a stem cell transplant for acute myeloid leukemia, so the T cells may come from the graft donor.

This clonotype was seen repeatedly, ten times or more. The rearrangement links TRBV6-5 to TRBJ2-5; D may be TRBD1 (5 bases). The germline gives CDR1 MNHEY, CDR2 SVGAGI. The CDR3 length is 15 residues. Between the trimmed V and J ends, which lost 4 bases and 2 bases, there was a span of 14 bases. As DNA, the CDR3 is TGTGCCAGCAGTTTAACCAGGGTCCAACAAGAGACCCAGTACTTC. This translates into CASSLTRVQQETQYF.

This clonotype came up a few times. The chain couples TRBV12-3 or TRBV12-4 to TRBJ2-1, with 7 bases that match TRBD2. J gave up 5 bases and V 6 bases, and 10 bases lay outside the gene matches. The CDR3 is 15 amino acids. The CDR3, as DNA: TGTGCCAGCAGCCCGAGCGGGGAGGGAGACAATGAGCAGTTCTTC. Translation: CASSPSGEGDNEQFF.

The chain employs TRBV28 and TRBJ2-5; D may be TRBD1 or TRBD2 (5 bases each). The germline V gene has CDR1 MDHEN and CDR2 SYDVKM. Between the trimmed V and J ends, which lost 2 bases and 8 bases, there was a span of 18 bases. This CDR3 has 15 residues. DNA of the CDR3: TGTGCCAGCAGTTTAGGGGACCGGATAGGTAAAACCCAGTACTTC. This gives the protein CASSLGDRIGKTQYF.

The sample holds many counts of this clonotype. The chain combines TRBV7-2 with TRBJ2-5, with D perhaps matching TRBD1 (5 bases). In germline, CDR1 is SGHTA, CDR2 FQGNSA. The V end lost 4 bases, the J end lost 2 bases, and 8 bases lay between the germline ends. The CDR3 has 13 residues. The CDR3: CASSSNRQETQYF. The CDR3 coding sequence is TGTGCCAGCAGCTCCAACAGGCAAGAGACCCAGTACTTC. The whole variable domain, filled in from reference TRBV7-2 and TRBJ2-5, reads GAGVSQSPSNKVTEKGKDVELRCDPISGHTALYWYRQSLGQGLEFLIYFQGNSAPDKSGLPSDRFSAERTGGSVSTLTIQRTQQEDSAVYLCASSSNRQETQYFGPGTRLLVL.

DNA for the CDR3: TGCAGTGCTGAAGGGTCGCGACTAGCGGGCAATGAGCAGTTCTTC. Protein: CSAEGSRLAGNEQFF. The rearrangement links TRBV20-1 to TRBJ2-1; 10 bases agree with TRBD2. The trim removed 5 bases at V and 6 bases at J, leaving 10 bases unmatched. This CDR3 spans 15 amino acids. Germline CDR1 DFQATT, CDR2 SNEGSKA (reference sequence).

Details on this clonotype: Lacking the conserved final phenylalanine or tryptophan, this CDR3 likely reflects a read error. J is TRBJ2-3 and V is TRBV6-1; TRBD1 aligns across 9 bases. The CDR3 consists of 14 residues. CDR1 is MNHNS and CDR2 is SASEGT in the germline V gene. With 4 bases clipped from V and 3 bases from J, the junction kept 2 bases outside the gene matches. CDR3 residues: CASSAGQGTDTQYV. Written as DNA, the CDR3 is TGTGCCAGCAGTGCTGGACAGGGGACAGATACGCAGTATGTT.

This clonotype was observed many times. The V call is TRBV10-3, the J call TRBJ1-2; weak D call: TRBD1 (5 bases). Germline CDR1 is ENHRY and CDR2 is SYGVKD. The CDR3 has 13 amino acids. Trimming stripped 6 bases from V and 4 bases from J, with 12 bases between. The CDR3 DNA is TGTGCCATCAGACGGGACGGATTCTATGGCTACACCTTC. Its translation: CAIRRDGFYGYTF.

The rearrangement joins TRBV21-1 to TRBJ2-7; TRBD1 is the table's D call, not checked against the DNA. TRBV21-1 is described as a pseudogene. The CDR3 loop spans 17 amino acids. In DNA form, the CDR3 reads TGTGCCAGCAGCCACCCGGCGGGACAGGGGATCGGGAACGAGCAGTACTTC. Encoded protein: CASSHPAGQGIGNEQYF.

This clonotype was seen more than once but under ten times. This chain links TRBV12-3 or TRBV12-4 with TRBJ2-1; TRBD2 agrees at 12 bases. The CDR3 is made up of 16 amino acids. Germline trimming cut 3 bases from V and 3 bases from J; bases unmatched to any gene: 3. This chain's CDR3 is CASSLTSGGGYNEQFF. The CDR3 region has the DNA TGTGCCAGCAGTTTGACTAGCGGGGGAGGCTACAATGAGCAGTTCTTC.

V usage is TRBV7-9 and J usage is TRBJ2-1, with unresolved D. The CDR3 is 10 residues long. The ends were cut back, 3 bases at V and 10 bases at J, with 4 bases in the middle. Germline assignment: CDR1 SEHNR and CDR2 FQNEAQ (reference sequence). The CDR3 loop is CASSLLEQFF. DNA for the CDR3: TGTGCCAGCAGCTTGCTGGAGCAGTTCTTC.

This clonotype was seen at least ten times. V gene TRBV24-1 combines with J gene TRBJ2-3; TRBD2 is a possible D gene (6 bases). CDR1 is KGHDR, CDR2 SFDVKD, per germline. This CDR3 is 14 amino acids long. Trimming removed 9 bases at V and 0 bases at J, with 12 bases between. This CDR3 reads CATGDSYSTDTQYF. As DNA, the CDR3 is TGTGCCACCGGGGACTCATATAGCACAGATACGCAGTATTTT.

This clonotype has at least ten counts. The V and J genes are TRBV6-5 and TRBJ2-1, with D possibly TRBD1 on 5 matching bases. The CDR3 contains 15 residues. Germline loops: CDR1 MNHEY, CDR2 SVGAGI. V was clipped by 2 bases and J by 7 bases, with 15 bases between them. CDR3 nucleotide sequence: TGTGCCAGCAGTTACATTACCTCAGGGCGGAATGAGCAGTTCTTC. Translation: CASSYITSGRNEQFF.

This clonotype came up many times. J is TRBJ2-6 and V is TRBV29-1; no clear D gene. CDR1 is SQVTM and CDR2 is ANQGSEA in the germline V gene. The V and J ends lost 2 bases and 0 bases respectively, with 2 bases between them. CDR3 length: 13 residues. As DNA, the CDR3 is TGCAGCGTTGAAATCTCTGGGGCCAACGTCCTGACTTTC. Its translation: CSVEISGANVLTF.

This chain uses TRBV6-5 with TRBJ2-5; unclear D gene. V lost 0 bases to trimming and J lost 3 bases, with 17 bases between them. The CDR3 extends over 17 amino acids. CDR1 is MNHEY and CDR2 is SVGAGI in the germline V gene. CDR3 residues: CASSYSLYRVEKETQYF. CDR3 nucleotide sequence: TGTGCCAGCAGTTACTCACTGTATAGGGTAGAGAAAGAGACCCAGTACTTC.

As to this clonotype: This may come from a read error, since a much larger clone is one base off. The chain employs TRBV28 and TRBJ2-3, with no clear D. Germline V gene lookup returns CDR1 MDHEN and CDR2 SYDVKM. V lost 1 base and J 0 bases, leaving 2 bases between the germline ends. The CDR3 consists of 13 residues. The DNA for the CDR3 is TGTGCCAGCAGTTTATTTAGCACAGATACGCAGTATTTT. Translated, it gives CASSLFSTDTQYF.

This rearrangement joins TRBV7-6 to TRBJ2-2; D possibly corresponds to TRBD1 (5 bases). Germline CDR1 reads SGHVS; CDR2 reads FNYEAQ. Trimming took off 5 bases at V and 2 bases at J, with 18 bases between the two ends. This CDR3 region has 17 residues. The CDR3 loop reads CASSPAPEQDNTGELFF. CDR3 in DNA: TGTGCCAGCAGCCCCGCTCCTGAACAGGATAACACCGGGGAGCTGTTTTTT.

Here the CDR3 reads CASSQGTRSSYNEQFF. DNA of the CDR3: TGCGCCAGCAGCCAAGGGACTAGAAGCTCCTACAATGAGCAGTTCTTC. This chain joins TRBV4-3 and TRBJ2-1; 7 bases line up with TRBD2. From germline, CDR1 is LGHNA and CDR2 YSLEER. V dropped 1 base and J dropped 0; count of bases not matched to a gene: 3. The CDR3 totals 16 residues.

The chain uses TRBV20-1 and TRBJ2-5; D is uncertain. CDR3 length equals 12 residues. V was shortened by 2 bases and J by 2 bases, with 6 bases between the two germline ends. Looked up from germline, CDR1 is DFQATT and CDR2 is SNEGSKA (reference sequence). The CDR3, as DNA: TGCAGTGCTAGACGGCTTCAAGAGACCCAGTACTTC. Protein product: CSARRLQETQYF.

This clonotype has ten or more counts. The chain employs TRBV6-1 and TRBJ2-5, with 7 bases fitting TRBD2. The junction had 11 bases not matched to a gene; V was cut back by 7 bases and J by 3 bases. CDR1 and CDR2 from the germline V gene are MNHNS and SASEGT. The CDR3 contains 15 residues. CDR3 residues: CASTQLWGGEETQYF. The CDR3 DNA follows: TGTGCCAGCACCCAACTCTGGGGGGGAGAAGAGACCCAGTACTTC.

This clonotype was recorded a few times. The genes are TRBV20-1 and TRBJ2-1; 10 positions agree with TRBD2. In germline, CDR1 is DFQATT, CDR2 SNEGSKA (reference sequence). CDR3 size: 15 residues. V lost 0 bases to trimming and J lost 7 bases; unmatched junction nucleotides: 6. CDR3 sequence (DNA): TGCAGTGCTAGAGATTATCCTAGCGGGGGTAATGAGCAGTTCTTC. Its protein is CSARDYPSGGNEQFF.

This clonotype has ten or more counts. This chain connects TRBV7-2 to TRBJ2-7; D unresolved. CDR1 and CDR2 from the germline V gene are SGHTA and FQGNSA. The CDR3 spans 19 residues. With 5 bases removed from V and 0 bases from J, the gap between germline ends came to 26 bases. The CDR3 loop is CASSPGRVEGLPHSYEQYF. CDR3 DNA: TGTGCCAGCAGCCCGGGCCGGGTAGAAGGGTTACCCCACTCCTACGAGCAGTACTTC.

This sequence joins TRBV7-2 and TRBJ1-1; D remains unclear. CDR3 length: 13 amino acids. V shed 0 bases and J shed 11 bases, with 13 bases lying between them. Per germline, CDR1 SGHTA and CDR2 FQGNSA. The CDR3 DNA is TGTGCCAGCAGCTTAGCGGGAGTCCTAGGGGCTTTCTTT. Encoded protein: CASSLAGVLGAFF.

The CDR3 DNA sequence: TGTGCCAGCAGCCAACTATATGACGGGGGGAATCAGCCCCAGCATTTT. Amino acid sequence: CASSQLYDGGNQPQHF. The chain recombines TRBV5-6 with TRBJ1-5; D is possibly TRBD1 (5 bases). In germline, CDR1 is SGHDT, CDR2 YYEEEE. CDR3 length equals 16 residues. Between the trimmed V and J ends, which lost 4 bases and 4 bases, there was a span of 18 bases.

There are many counts of this clonotype. One junction end disagrees with the germline gene, perhaps due to a read error. V gene TRBV18 combines with J gene TRBJ2-5; TRBD1 agrees at 9 bases. Germline lookup yields CDR1 KGHSH and CDR2 LQKENI. CDR3 length equals 13 residues. CDR3 protein: CASSPGQGETQYF. The CDR3 nucleotides read TGCGCCAGCAGCCCGGGACAGGGAGAGACCCAGTACTTC.

The sample holds many counts of this clonotype. The chain carries TRBV10-2 and TRBJ2-1; D unclear. The germline gives CDR1 WSHSY, CDR2 SAAADI. Trimming took off 0 bases at V and 8 bases at J, with 11 bases between the two ends. The CDR3 has 14 residues. CDR3 protein: CASSESELIHEQFF. The DNA for the CDR3 is TGCGCCAGCAGTGAGTCTGAGCTTATCCATGAGCAGTTCTTC.

The rearrangement joins TRBV5-1 to TRBJ2-2, with D unresolved. The CDR3 covers 15 residues. Germline V lookup: CDR1 SGHRS, CDR2 YFSETQ. Trimming left V 0 bases short and J 3 bases short, with 9 bases between. The CDR3 here is CASSLGQAYTGELFF. The DNA for the CDR3 is TGCGCCAGCAGCTTGGGGCAGGCGTACACCGGGGAGCTGTTTTTT.

The chain uses TRBV5-6 and TRBJ2-5; 11 bases are a match to TRBD2. CDR1 is SGHDT and CDR2 is YYEEEE in the germline V gene. Trimming at V came to 2 bases and at J to 2 bases, leaving 5 bases not matched to a gene. The length of the CDR3 is 16 residues. CDR3 DNA sequence: TGTGCCAGCAGCTTCGGGTCTAGCGGGGGGCAAGAGACCCAGTACTTC. Protein: CASSFGSSGGQETQYF.

This clonotype showed up many times. The chain employs TRBV7-2 and TRBJ2-7, with D maybe TRBD2 (7 bases). From germline, CDR1 is SGHTA and CDR2 FQGNSA. Trimming stripped 3 bases from V and 2 bases from J, with 14 bases between. This CDR3 is built from 15 residues. CDR3 coding DNA: TGTGCCAGCAGCTTGCGTGGGGGGGCGGCCTACGAGCAGTACTTC. Protein product: CASSLRGGAAYEQYF.

This clonotype was detected only once. V and J are TRBV21-1 and TRBJ2-5; TRBD1, the table's D call, lacks a check against the DNA. TRBV21-1 is shown as a pseudogene. This CDR3 contains 13 residues. The CDR3 nucleotides read TGTGCCATTGACCTAACAGGGGTAGAGACCCAGTACTTC. The encoded protein is CAIDLTGVETQYF.

This clonotype was recorded a few times. J is TRBJ2-2 and V is TRBV4-3, with D possibly matching TRBD1 (5 bases). Looked up from germline, CDR1 is LGHNA and CDR2 is YSLEER. This CDR3 region has 16 residues. V lost 1 base, J lost 1 base, and 10 bases lay in between. The CDR3 DNA reads TGCGCCAGCAGCCAAGTAGAAAGGGGGAACACCGGGGAGCTGTTTTTT. Its protein product is CASSQVERGNTGELFF.